This T cell receptor beta chain was profiled in a study of CD8+ T cells in alopecia areata. About the study: Administration of oral tofacitinib to treated patients was at 5 to 10 mg twice daily. Findings of the study overall: Scalp samples also yield sequences from resident alphabeta T cells of normal skin. Lesional scalp exceeded normal scalp in clonality, especially in alopecia totalis/universalis.

V dropped 3 bases and J dropped 6 bases, with 15 bases sitting between them. This CDR3 has 15 residues. Germline CDR1 and CDR2: GTSNPN and SVGIG (reference sequence). This clone appeared a few times. Its cognate antigen is unknown. It was cDNA, reverse transcribed from extracted RNA, that served as the sequencing template. Data came from immunoSEQ multiplex PCR; TCRdb stores just in-frame clones and leaves some out. The sample yields 150,000 to 200,000 clones, around 60% seen once. The rearrangement joins TRBV30 to TRBJ1-6; no clear D gene. This TCR was recovered from a human donor with alopecia areata. The material sequenced was CD4+ T cells sorted from blood, taken at week 0. CDR3 loop: CAWRSWERTNSPLHF. The CDR3 nucleotides are TGTGCCTGGAGGTCTTGGGAAAGGACTAATTCACCCCTCCACTTT.